This note documents a single T cell receptor (beta chain) sequence. The antigen is unknown. The data are from a study of cytomegalovirus exposure and HLA in healthy donors. Broader study findings: Immune exposure was documented only through CMV serostatus.

Healthy individuals who donated bone marrow served as the donors. 13 Jbeta primers and 60 Vbeta primers were used for the PCR. Libraries were prepared by immunoSEQ multiplex PCR; TCRdb keeps only in-frame clonotypes and omits some of them. The data contain about 130,000 clones, more than 75% of them seen just once; the ten biggest clones take up 0.85% to 1.4%. The CDR3 spans 15 residues. Germline CDR1 is SEHNR and CDR2 is FQNEAQ (reference sequence). Trimming left V 1 base short and J 2 bases short, with 6 bases between. The V call is TRBV7-9, the J call TRBJ2-6; D may be TRBD1 (6 bases). Sequenced: PBMCs. This receptor was identified in a male donor in good health and CMV-seronegative. For the CDR3, the DNA is TGTGCCAGCAGCTTAGGGGGGCCTGGGGCCAACGTCCTGACTTTC. Amino acid sequence: CASSLGGPGANVLTF.